This T cell receptor (beta chain) was obtained from a study of OX40 agonist ivuxolimab in advanced cancers. This CDR3 region has 14 residues. Germline trimming cut 2 bases from V and 9 bases from J; bases unmatched to any gene: 8. Germline V CDR1 and CDR2: SGDLS, YYNGEE. This clone was picked up one time. Libraries were prepared by immunoSEQ multiplex PCR; TCRdb keeps only in-frame clonotypes and omits some of them. This sample has roughly 60,000 clones; roughly 87% occur once, and the top ten carry just over 0.6%. This rearrangement joins TRBV9 to TRBJ2-3; 8 bases are a match to TRBD2. Here the sequenced sample was CD4+ or CD8+ T cells sorted from blood, taken in a trial of the OX40 agonist ivuxolimab. This sequence originates from an adult with an advanced solid tumor such as melanoma, head and neck, liver or kidney cancer. The CDR3 loop is CASSVSAGVGTQYF. CDR3 DNA sequence: TGTGCCAGCAGCGTCTCAGCGGGAGTGGGGACGCAGTATTTT.